This T cell receptor (beta chain) is drawn from a study of spatial heterogeneity in lung cancer. As for the study in general: Fewer alpha-chain than beta-chain sequences were consistently detected. Combinations of a unique TCR and a UMI were tallied in raw reads, and on average each appeared more than ten times.

The study, taken as a whole, reports: Within tumors, counts of expanded alpha and beta TCRs tracked tumor mutation counts.

The germline V gene has CDR1 LGHNA and CDR2 YNFKEQ. V gave up 0 bases and J gave up 5 bases, with 10 bases separating them. The CDR3 extends over 14 amino acids. The time point is: sample taken at primary tumor resection. Samples came from some 71 TRACERx patients with untreated early-stage lung cancer. Frozen PBMC, nontumor lung or tumor provided whole RNA, which was sequenced unsorted. This clonotype is medium-sized by share. The target antigen is unknown. TCRdb reanalysed the 5' RACE reads using MiXCR and keeps one entry per CDR3 protein. Of about 9,200 distinct CDR3 sequences listed, 2.9% are singletons.

Sequenced here: lung tumor tissue, sampled at surgery. This sequence joins TRBV4-2 and TRBJ2-5, with D tentatively TRBD2 (6 bases). This clonotype was sampled from a male donor with early-stage non-small cell lung cancer. In DNA form, the CDR3 reads TGTGCCAGCAGCCAAGAATCGGAGGGGGAGACCCAGTACTTC. It encodes CASSQESEGETQYF.